Shown below are 29 T cell receptor beta chains from a single sample sequenced in a study of identifying expanded T cells in peripheral blood. TCRdb's table, derived via immunoSEQ multiplex PCR, lists solely in-frame clones and lacks some. The sample includes more than 80,000 clones, around 89% seen only once; the top ten take 4%. Source material: blood. The receptors originated from a person aged 18 to 69 in good health.

The rearrangement joins TRBV6-4 to TRBJ2-3, with 9 bases identical to TRBD2. Unmatched junction bases numbered 2, after V lost 2 bases and J lost 2 bases. The CDR3 is 15 residues long. Looked up from germline, CDR1 is MRHNA and CDR2 is SNTAGT. CDR3 DNA: TGTGCCAGCAGTGACAGGGGACTAGCCACAGATACGCAGTATTTT. Encoded protein: CASSDRGLATDTQYF.

In this sample, this clone turned up a few times. Other DNA variants within this sample encode the same CDR3. This sequence joins TRBV6-4 and TRBJ2-3; possibly TRBD2 for D (5 bases). This CDR3 is 14 amino acids long. Looked up from germline, CDR1 is MRHNA and CDR2 is SNTAGT. V lost 3 bases and J lost 1, with 8 bases in between. The CDR3 bases are TGTGCCAGCAGTGATGCGGGTGGCACAGATACGCAGTATTTT. Translation gives CASSDAGGTDTQYF.

V gene TRBV28 combines with J gene TRBJ1-2; D perhaps matches TRBD1 (6 bases). V lost 6 bases, J lost 0 bases, and 14 bases lay in between. CDR1 is MDHEN and CDR2 is SYDVKM in the germline V gene. CDR3 length: 15 residues. The CDR3, as DNA: TGTGCCAGCAGAAGACAGGTGGGAGCTAACTATGGCTACACCTTC. This codes for CASRRQVGANYGYTF.

This chain uses TRBV18 with TRBJ1-4; D is undetermined. There are 14 residues in the CDR3. V was cut by 2 bases and J by 5 bases, with 9 bases left in between. The germline V gene has CDR1 KGHSH and CDR2 LQKENI. The CDR3 nucleotides read TGTGCCAGCTCACCAAACCGGGAGAATGAAAAACTGTTTTTT. It specifies CASSPNRENEKLFF.

The chain is built from TRBV15 and TRBJ1-5; 7 bases map to TRBD1. Losses at the gene ends were 4 bases for V and 4 bases for J; bases not matched to a gene: 4. The CDR3 runs to 14 residues. Germline V lookup: CDR1 LNHNV, CDR2 YYDKDF (reference sequence). DNA of the CDR3: TGTGCCACCAGCACGGGGGACAGAAATCAGCCCCAGCATTTT. It codes for CATSTGDRNQPQHF.

This clone is a singleton in its sample. The gene calls are TRBV5-1 and TRBJ1-3; D is perhaps TRBD1 (6 bases). V was trimmed by 6 bases and J by 4 bases, leaving 17 bases between them. The V gene's germline CDR1 is SGHRS and CDR2 YFSETQ. The CDR3 runs to 15 residues. This CDR3 is CASTPSGTTGNTIYF. CDR3 nucleotide sequence: TGCGCCAGCACCCCATCCGGGACAACCGGAAACACCATATATTTT.

The rearrangement links TRBV9 to TRBJ2-5; D not certain. Trimming stripped 0 bases from V and 1 base from J, with 7 bases between. Per germline, CDR1 SGDLS and CDR2 YYNGEE. The length of the CDR3 is 14 residues. The CDR3 protein is CASSVGHSQETQYF. CDR3 nucleotide sequence: TGTGCCAGCAGCGTAGGGCACAGCCAAGAGACCCAGTACTTC.

The chain employs TRBV2 and TRBJ2-5; D uncertain. The CDR3 covers 15 residues. CDR1 SNHLY and CDR2 FYNNEI come from the germline V gene. The V and J ends lost 7 bases and 3 bases respectively, with 18 bases between them. The CDR3 here is CASTSSGSQKETQYF. The DNA for the CDR3 is TGTGCCAGCACCTCATCAGGCTCCCAAAAAGAGACCCAGTACTTC.

The gene calls are TRBV4-3 and TRBJ2-5; 11 bases are a match to TRBD1. Germline CDR1 is LGHNA and CDR2 is YSLEER. Losses at the gene ends were 0 bases for V and 5 bases for J; bases not matched to a gene: 5. This CDR3 has 16 amino acids. The chain's CDR3 is CASSQEWDRGSETQYF. The CDR3 bases are TGCGCCAGCAGCCAAGAATGGGACAGGGGGAGCGAGACCCAGTACTTC.

The chain recombines TRBV19 with TRBJ2-7; 9 bases align to TRBD2. Germline V lookup: CDR1 LNHDA, CDR2 SQIVND (reference sequence). V shed 5 bases and J 0 bases; nucleotides not matched to a gene: 2. The CDR3 has 14 residues. CDR3 DNA sequence: TGTGCCAGTAGTGGACTAGCGCCCTCCTACGAGCAGTACTTC. Its translation: CASSGLAPSYEQYF.

This chain links TRBV9 with TRBJ1-6; D may be TRBD1 (5 bases). This CDR3 comprises 15 residues. V lost 4 bases to trimming and J lost 7 bases, with 15 bases between them. Per the germline V gene, CDR1 is SGDLS and CDR2 is YYNGEE. CDR3 protein: CASSLLQGENSPLHF. CDR3 bases: TGTGCCAGCAGCCTCCTGCAGGGTGAGAATTCACCCCTCCACTTT.

This clone is termed medium-sized (0.01 to 0.1%). The same CDR3 is also encoded by other DNA sequences in this sample. The chain recombines TRBV6-1 with TRBJ1-1; TRBD1 matches at 10 bases. V was pared by 1 base and J by 4 bases, with 0 bases of the junction left unmatched. Per germline, CDR1 MNHNS and CDR2 SASEGT. The CDR3 covers 14 residues. Here the CDR3 reads CASSEGTGGTEAFF. In DNA form, the CDR3 reads TGTGCCAGCAGTGAAGGGACAGGGGGCACTGAAGCTTTCTTT.

This chain links TRBV27 with TRBJ2-7, with D hard to call. This CDR3 is built from 15 residues. Germline assignment: CDR1 MNHEY and CDR2 SMNVEV (reference sequence). Trimming took off 2 bases at V and 1 base at J, with 12 bases between the two ends. The CDR3 DNA follows: TGTGCCAGCAGTTTACGGTTGGAGCGTTCCTACGAGCAGTACTTC. Its translation is CASSLRLERSYEQYF.

This clone was counted once. This rearrangement joins TRBV27 to TRBJ1-2; D perhaps matches TRBD1 (5 bases). The CDR3 contains 13 residues. V dropped 5 bases and J dropped 2 bases, with 9 bases sitting between them. Germline CDR1 and CDR2: MNHEY and SMNVEV (reference sequence). CDR3 amino acids: CASSPSGNYGYTF. Here the CDR3 DNA reads TGTGCCAGCAGTCCTTCAGGGAACTATGGCTACACCTTC.

This clone came up once. The rearrangement links TRBV19 to TRBJ1-5; D unresolved. With 5 bases removed from V and 4 bases from J, the gap between germline ends came to 6 bases. The CDR3 is made up of 12 amino acids. Germline V gives CDR1 LNHDA, CDR2 SQIVND (reference sequence). Written as DNA, the CDR3 is TGTGCCAGTAGTCTGGTGAATCAGCCCCAGCATTTT. This gives the protein CASSLVNQPQHF.

The chain employs TRBV19 and TRBJ2-1; no clear D. CDR1 is LNHDA and CDR2 is SQIVND in the germline V gene (reference sequence). V lost 5 bases and J 0 bases, leaving 11 bases between the germline ends. The CDR3 covers 15 residues. CDR3 DNA sequence: TGTGCCAGTAGTCCTAGAATAATCTCCTACAATGAGCAGTTCTTC. Protein sequence: CASSPRIISYNEQFF. Variable domain in full (rest from reference TRBV19 and TRBJ2-1): DGGITQSPKYLFRKEGQNVTLSCEQNLNHDAMYWYRQDPGQGLRLIYYSQIVNDFQKGDIAEGYSVSREKKESFPLTVTSAQKNPTAFYLCASSPRIISYNEQFFGPGTRLTVL.

The chain links TRBV5-1 to TRBJ1-1; possibly TRBD1 for D (6 bases). V lost 4 bases to trimming and J lost 5 bases, with 12 bases between them. Germline CDR1 is SGHRS and CDR2 is YFSETQ. CDR3 length: 13 amino acids. The CDR3 protein is CASSARGGTEAFF. The DNA of the CDR3 is TGCGCCAGCAGCGCCAGGGGTGGGACTGAAGCTTTCTTT. Full variable domain (outside the CDR3, taken from reference TRBV5-1 and TRBJ1-1): KAGVTQTPRYLIKTRGQQVTLSCSPISGHRSVSWYQQTPGQGLQFLFEYFSETQRNKGNFPGRFSGRQFSNSRSEMNVSTLELGDSALYLCASSARGGTEAFFGQGTRLTVV.

This clone is medium-sized. This sequence may be a read error, since a much larger clone differs from it by one base. V gene TRBV6-4 combines with J gene TRBJ2-2, with TRBD2 as a possible D gene (6 bases). The CDR3 is 15 amino acids. The germline V gene encodes CDR1 MRHNA and CDR2 SNTAGT. Trimming removed 0 bases from V and 1 base from J, with 6 bases in between. CDR3 region: CASSDSSGNTGELFF. The CDR3 bases are TGTGCCAGCAGTGACTCTAGCGGGAACACCGGGGAGCTGTTTTTT.

The rearrangement links TRBV18 to TRBJ1-2; tentatively, D is TRBD1 (5 bases). The V gene lost 3 bases and the J gene lost 4 bases, with 9 bases spanning the gap. CDR3 length equals 13 residues. The germline CDR1 and CDR2 sequences are KGHSH and LQKENI. The CDR3 spells CASSPRDLYGYTF. CDR3 sequence (DNA): TGTGCCAGCTCACCCCGGGACCTCTATGGCTACACCTTC.

Turning to this clone: In the same sample, other DNA sequences code for this CDR3. The chain combines TRBV7-2 with TRBJ1-1; no reliable D call. V was shortened by 2 bases and J by 1 base, with 8 bases between the two germline ends. The germline V gene has CDR1 SGHTA and CDR2 FQGNSA. This CDR3 region has 14 residues. This chain's CDR3 is CASSLFSGNTEAFF. The CDR3 coding sequence is TGTGCCAGCAGCTTATTTTCCGGGAACACTGAAGCTTTCTTT. The full variable domain, completed using reference TRBV7-2 and TRBJ1-1, is GAGVSQSPSNKVTEKGKDVELRCDPISGHTALYWYRQSLGQGLEFLIYFQGNSAPDKSGLPSDRFSAERTGGSVSTLTIQRTQQEDSAVYLCASSLFSGNTEAFFGQGTRLTVV.

The chain has TRBV7-9 and TRBJ2-6; D is perhaps TRBD1 (7 bases). The CDR3 loop spans 16 amino acids. Looked up from germline, CDR1 is SEHNR and CDR2 is FQNEAQ (reference sequence). V was trimmed by 7 bases and J by 5 bases, leaving 18 bases between them. The CDR3 spells CASTRATGDWANVLTF. For the CDR3, the DNA is TGTGCCAGCACCCGAGCAACAGGGGACTGGGCCAACGTCCTGACTTTC.

The chain couples TRBV28 to TRBJ2-5; 7 bases are a match to TRBD1. The junction had 6 bases not matched to a gene; V was cut back by 9 bases and J by 2 bases. Germline assignment: CDR1 MDHEN and CDR2 SYDVKM. The CDR3 extends over 13 amino acids. The DNA of the CDR3 is TGTGCCAGTAGTGAGGGACAGCAAGAGACCCAGTACTTC. Translation: CASSEGQQETQYF. Full variable domain (missing parts from reference TRBV28 and TRBJ2-5): DVKVTQSSRYLVKRTGEKVFLECVQDMDHENMFWYRQDPGLGLRLIYFSYDVKMKEKGDIPEGYSVSREKKERFSLILESASTNQTSMYLCASSEGQQETQYFGPGTRLLVL.

This clone occurred once. The chain recombines TRBV18 with TRBJ2-3, with 9 bases aligning to TRBD2. The V segment lost 5 bases and the J segment 6 bases; nucleotides outside the gene matches: 15. Looked up from germline, CDR1 is KGHSH and CDR2 is LQKENI. This CDR3 region has 17 residues. The DNA of the CDR3 is TGTGCCAGCTCAAGGAGAAGCGGGGGGAGTTATGCGGATACGCAGTATTTT. It yields the protein CASSRRSGGSYADTQYF.

The J gene is TRBJ2-1, the V gene TRBV5-4; 8 nucleotides match TRBD2. Per the germline V gene, CDR1 is SGHNT and CDR2 is YYREEE (reference sequence). With 4 bases clipped from V and 8 bases from J, the junction kept 2 bases outside the gene matches. This CDR3 is built from 12 residues. Here the CDR3 reads CASSPGGDEQFF. CDR3 nucleotide sequence: TGTGCCAGCAGCCCCGGGGGGGATGAGCAGTTCTTC.

The CDR3 coding sequence is TGTGCCAGCACCCCACCCCCTGACAGGGTGAGCACTGAAGCTTTCTTT. Translating gives CASTPPPDRVSTEAFF. The rearrangement links TRBV27 to TRBJ1-1; 7 positions agree with TRBD1. The CDR3 is made up of 16 amino acids. The germline V gene encodes CDR1 MNHEY and CDR2 SMNVEV (reference sequence). V lost 7 bases to trimming and J lost 4 bases; unmatched junction nucleotides: 15.

The chain joins TRBV25-1 to TRBJ2-1; possibly TRBD1 for D (6 bases). The CDR3 length is 14 residues. Germline V gives CDR1 MGHDK, CDR2 SYGVNS. V was shortened by 6 bases and J by 6 bases, with 15 bases between the two germline ends. Written as DNA, the CDR3 is TGTGCCAGCAGCCGAGCCGGGACACTCAATGAGCAGTTCTTC. Protein: CASSRAGTLNEQFF.

DNA of the CDR3: TGTGCCAGCAGCTTAGGGGGGTACAAAGAGACCCAGTACTTC. Encoded protein: CASSLGGYKETQYF. The chain uses TRBV7-9 and TRBJ2-5, with D possibly being TRBD1 or TRBD2 (5 bases each). V was cut by 1 base and J by 3 bases, with 9 bases left in between. Germline values: CDR1 SEHNR, CDR2 FQNEAQ (reference sequence). CDR3 length: 14 residues.

The chain combines TRBV27 with TRBJ2-5; D unresolved. Between the trimmed V and J ends, which lost 7 bases and 2 bases, there was a span of 8 bases. The germline gives CDR1 MNHEY, CDR2 SMNVEV (reference sequence). CDR3 size: 12 residues. CDR3 sequence (DNA): TGTGCCAGCATGGGCGTTCAAGAGACCCAGTACTTC. The encoded protein is CASMGVQETQYF.

The chain couples TRBV6-1 to TRBJ1-3; no firm D call. This CDR3 has 13 residues. Germline loops: CDR1 MNHNS, CDR2 SASEGT. V lost 10 bases to trimming and J lost 2 bases, with 12 bases between them. The CDR3 region has the DNA TGTGCCAACCAACAATCGCCTGGAAACACCATATATTTT. As protein: CANQQSPGNTIYF.